This T cell receptor (beta chain) was recovered during a study of response to subunit inactivated influenza vaccine. Whole-study results and caveats: With each seasonal influenza vaccination, the authors suggested, few new T cells are recruited.

V lost 1 base and J lost 0, with 10 bases in between. Germline CDR1 and CDR2: SGHVS and FQNEAQ. CDR3 size: 16 residues. TCRdb re-called the RT-PCR reads with MiXCR, one entry per CDR3 protein. The sample lists about 520,000 distinct CDR3 sequences; roughly 25% were seen once. This clonotype has a handful of counts. Its antigen remains unidentified. This specimen was CD4+ T cells sorted from PBMCs, taken approximately 5 days after vaccination. The rearrangement joins TRBV7-8 to TRBJ2-1, with no clear D. The TCR sequence derives from a man in his fifties or sixties who received an inactivated influenza vaccine. CDR3 region: CASSLGYRSSYNEQFF. CDR3 DNA: TGTGCCAGCAGCTTAGGCTATAGAAGCTCCTACAATGAGCAGTTCTTC. The whole variable domain, remainder taken from reference TRBV7-8 and TRBJ2-1, is GAGVSQSPRYKVAKRGQDVALRCDPISGHVSLFWYQQALGQGPEFLTYFQNEAQLDKSGLPSDRFFAERPEGSVSTLKIQRTQQEDSAVYLCASSLGYRSSYNEQFFGPGTRLTVL.